This entry features one T cell receptor (beta chain) sequence. Its target is unknown. V was cut by 0 bases and J by 5 bases, with 9 bases left in between. CDR1 and CDR2 (germline): LNHNV, YYDKDF (reference sequence). The CDR3 has 14 residues. This specimen belongs to a study of T cell repertoires in cytomegalovirus infection. Study outcomes and limitations: What dominated the ex vivo response were HLA-C-restricted CMV-specific TCR beta clonotypes.

TCRdb passed the reads through MiXCR, listing each CDR3 protein once. The data hold approximately 400,000 distinct CDR3 sequences, with roughly 30% observed a single time. This TCR derives from a human donor in good health (CMV status not recorded). Some clones in this sample may be carry-over from other donors' samples. The gene calls are TRBV15 and TRBJ2-3; TRBD1 or TRBD2 may be the D gene (5 bases each). Material: PBMCs. CDR3 sequence: CATSRDLGEDTQYF. The CDR3, as DNA: TGTGCCACCAGCAGAGATCTGGGGGAAGATACGCAGTATTTT.